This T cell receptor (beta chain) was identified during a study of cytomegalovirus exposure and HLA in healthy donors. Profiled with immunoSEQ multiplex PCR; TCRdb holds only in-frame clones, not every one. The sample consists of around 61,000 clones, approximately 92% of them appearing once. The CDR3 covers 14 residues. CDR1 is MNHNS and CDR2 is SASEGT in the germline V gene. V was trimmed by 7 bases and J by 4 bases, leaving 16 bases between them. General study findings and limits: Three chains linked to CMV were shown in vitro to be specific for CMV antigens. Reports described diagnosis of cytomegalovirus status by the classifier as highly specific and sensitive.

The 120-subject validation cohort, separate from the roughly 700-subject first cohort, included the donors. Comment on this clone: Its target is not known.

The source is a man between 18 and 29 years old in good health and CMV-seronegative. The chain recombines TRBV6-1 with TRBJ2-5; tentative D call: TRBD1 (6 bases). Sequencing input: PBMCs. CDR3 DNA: TGTGCCAGCATGTTCGGCAGGGGTGCAGAGACCCAGTACTTC. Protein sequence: CASMFGRGAETQYF.